The clone carrying this T cell receptor (beta chain) was counted a single time. Its antigen is currently unknown. J gave up 5 bases and V 6 bases, and 9 bases lay outside the gene matches. Germline CDR1 and CDR2: MNHGY and SAAAGT. The CDR3 runs to 14 residues. The data stem from a study of cytomegalovirus exposure and HLA in healthy donors. PCR employed 60 Vbeta and 13 Jbeta primers. Assay used: immunoSEQ multiplex PCR; TCRdb lists only in-frame clones, some missing. In the table there are over 150,000 clones, about 80% of which are singletons. Study-wide results and caveats: Later analysis showed TCR association rates varying by HLA locus, highest for DRB1 and lowest for HLA-C.

This chain joins TRBV6-8 and TRBJ1-1; 7 nucleotides match TRBD1. The TCR comes from a man between 18 and 29 years old in good health and CMV-seropositive. Specimen: PBMCs. CDR3 protein: CASRSHRGRTEAFF. CDR3 sequence (DNA): TGTGCCAGCAGGAGCCACAGGGGAAGAACTGAAGCTTTCTTT.